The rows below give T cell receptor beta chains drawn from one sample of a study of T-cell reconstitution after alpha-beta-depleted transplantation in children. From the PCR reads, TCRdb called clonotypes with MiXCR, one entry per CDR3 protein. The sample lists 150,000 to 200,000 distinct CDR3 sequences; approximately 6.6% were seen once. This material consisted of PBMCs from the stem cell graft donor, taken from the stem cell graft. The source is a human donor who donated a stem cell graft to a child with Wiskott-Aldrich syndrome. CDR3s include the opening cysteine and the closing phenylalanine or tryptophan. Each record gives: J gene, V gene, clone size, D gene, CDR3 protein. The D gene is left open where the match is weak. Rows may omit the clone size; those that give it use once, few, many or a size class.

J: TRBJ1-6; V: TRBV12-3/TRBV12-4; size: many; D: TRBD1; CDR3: CASRRPGQGSSPLHF
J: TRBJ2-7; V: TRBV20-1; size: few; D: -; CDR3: CSARSSASRRYF
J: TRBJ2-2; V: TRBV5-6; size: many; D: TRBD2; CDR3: CASSLPGGVTGELFF
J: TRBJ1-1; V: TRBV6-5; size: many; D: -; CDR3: CASSYMGTMGTEAFF
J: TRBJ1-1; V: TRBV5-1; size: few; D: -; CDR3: CASSSLTGGTEAFF
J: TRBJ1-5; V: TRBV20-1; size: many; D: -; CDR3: CSARDRRGNQPQHF
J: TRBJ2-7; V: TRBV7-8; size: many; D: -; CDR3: CASSPGAKVYEQYF
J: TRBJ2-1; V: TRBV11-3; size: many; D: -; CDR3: CASSSHPAGDNEQFF
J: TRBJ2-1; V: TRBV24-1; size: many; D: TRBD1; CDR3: CATSDPDRGAYNEQFF
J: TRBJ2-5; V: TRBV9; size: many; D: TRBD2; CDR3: CASSVTGGMETQYF
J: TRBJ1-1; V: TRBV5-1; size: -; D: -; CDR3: CASSLDGGLSNTEAFF
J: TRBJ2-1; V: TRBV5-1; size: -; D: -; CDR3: CASSRTLTGNSYNEQFF
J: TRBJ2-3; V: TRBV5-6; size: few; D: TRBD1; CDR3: CASSRGPKGQPNKWDTQYF
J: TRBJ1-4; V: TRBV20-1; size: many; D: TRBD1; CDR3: CSAGHQGGTSLFF
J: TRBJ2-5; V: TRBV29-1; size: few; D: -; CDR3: CSVEGSAVQETQYF
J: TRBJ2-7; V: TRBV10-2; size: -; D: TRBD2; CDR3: CASSTSGGTYEQYF
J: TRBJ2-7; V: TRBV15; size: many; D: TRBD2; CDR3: CATSRLGTSGAYEQYF
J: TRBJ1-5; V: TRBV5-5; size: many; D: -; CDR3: CASSLLMIGRNQPQHF
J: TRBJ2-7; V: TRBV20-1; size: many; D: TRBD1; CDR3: CSTQTGANEQYF
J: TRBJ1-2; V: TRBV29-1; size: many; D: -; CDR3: CSVVPGYTF
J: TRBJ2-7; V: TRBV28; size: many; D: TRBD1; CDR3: CASKPPGQSSYEQYF
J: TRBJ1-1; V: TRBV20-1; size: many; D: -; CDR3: CSARSGRDPGQAFF
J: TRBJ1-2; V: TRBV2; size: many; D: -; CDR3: CASSLTASYYGYTF
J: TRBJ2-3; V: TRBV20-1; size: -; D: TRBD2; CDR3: CSVGPGGPDTQYF
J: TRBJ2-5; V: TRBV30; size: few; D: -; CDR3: CAWNQGGAETQYF